The text below deals with one TCR beta chain. Its specificity is unknown. The authors ran a second PCR of about 6 to 12 cycles using a sample-barcoded 5' primer and a J-beta primer mix. Every cDNA molecule bore a tag from a template-switch adaptor containing 12 random nucleotides. Each CDR3 protein is one row after TCRdb ran MiXCR on the 5' RACE reads. The sample lists roughly 1,700,000 distinct CDR3 sequences; approximately 28% were seen once. This sample is part of a study of blood T cells in healthy people across ages. Whole-study results and caveats: What prevented conclusive comparison of naive and antigen-experienced cells was that PBMCs were unsorted.

Donor samples were obtained from healthy Caucasian individuals from Russia, aged 6 to 90. The extraction recovered at least 5 micrograms of total RNA per sample. The V gene lost 3 bases and the J gene lost 1 base, with 21 bases spanning the gap. The CDR3 runs 18 residues. Germline V gene sequence: CDR1 SEHNR, CDR2 FQNEAQ (reference sequence). The gene calls are TRBV7-9 and TRBJ1-2; possible D gene TRBD1, 6 bases. Source material: blood. The TCR comes from a woman aged 25 to 39 in good health. The CDR3 sequence is CASSLWTLRGPYNYGYTF. The CDR3, as DNA: TGTGCCAGCAGCTTGTGGACCCTCAGGGGCCCTTATAACTATGGCTACACCTTC.